The clone carrying this T cell receptor beta chain was observed many times. Its antigen is not known. The sample belongs to a study of cytomegalovirus exposure and HLA in healthy donors. Findings of the study overall: In a later analysis, at a false discovery rate of 0.05, under 20,000 TCR beta sequences matched HLA alleles.

Vbeta (60) and Jbeta (13) primers were used in the PCR. The repertoire was sequenced with immunoSEQ multiplex PCR; TCRdb's copy has only in-frame clones and lacks some. The sample includes 110,000 to 150,000 clones, less than 10% seen only once; the top ten take about 1.9%. The CDR3 covers 14 residues. CDR1 and CDR2 from the germline V gene are SQVTM and ANQGSEA. V shed 4 bases and J 8 bases; nucleotides not matched to a gene: 8. The J gene is TRBJ1-4, the V gene TRBV29-1, with 9 nucleotides matching TRBD1. The sequencing sample was made of PBMCs. This clonotype originated in a man over 45 in good health and CMV-seronegative. This chain's CDR3 is CSVAWGDRDEKLFF. The CDR3 DNA sequence: TGCAGCGTTGCGTGGGGGGACAGGGACGAAAAACTGTTTTTT.